Below are 29 T cell receptor beta chains sequenced from a single sample in a study of CXCR3-negative and CXCR3-positive naive CD8 T cells. With UMI labels, 5' RACE was used to prepare the TRB cDNA libraries. Reanalyzing the 5' RACE reads, TCRdb keeps one entry per CDR3 protein, without DNA. This repertoire includes about 92,000 distinct CDR3 sequences. No cognate antigen is known for these TCRs. Study observations and caveats: The TRB CDR3s that CXCR3-positive naive cells carried were more hydrophobic than those of CXCR3-negative naive cells.

The specimen sequenced was naive CXCR3+ CD8+ T cells from blood. The subset is: CD45RO-CCR7+CD27+CD95- naive CD8+ T cells expressing CXCR3 (TNR3+). These receptors came from a human donor in good health. Some clones in this sample may be carry-over from other donors' samples.

This chain joins TRBV6-2 or TRBV6-3 and TRBJ2-7; TCRdb outputs TRBD1, but without DNA this stays unchecked. Germline-derived CDR1 and CDR2 are MNHEY and SVGEGT. The CDR3 extends over 13 amino acids. CDR3 sequence reads: CASEGTGSWEQYF.

The J gene is TRBJ2-7, the V gene TRBV20-1; the TCRdb call, TRBD1, lacks DNA for checking. The germline V gene has CDR1 DFQATT and CDR2 SNEGSKA (reference sequence). The CDR3 totals 12 residues. The CDR3 region is CSARDRGLEQYF.

The V and J genes are TRBV29-1 and TRBJ2-3. Germline CDR1 SQVTM, CDR2 ANQGSEA. The CDR3 covers 12 residues. The CDR3: CSFLDRTDTQYF.

This rearrangement joins TRBV7-2 to TRBJ2-5; no DNA is available, so the TRBD2 call from TCRdb remains unchecked. The CDR3 has 16 amino acids. The germline CDR1 and CDR2 sequences are SGHTA and FQGNSA. The CDR3: CASSLAPGLAAETQYF. The whole variable domain, filled in from reference TRBV7-2 and TRBJ2-5, reads GAGVSQSPSNKVTEKGKDVELRCDPISGHTALYWYRQSLGQGLEFLIYFQGNSAPDKSGLPSDRFSAERTGGSVSTLTIQRTQQEDSAVYLCASSLAPGLAAETQYFGPGTRLLVL.

The V gene is TRBV7-2, the J gene TRBJ2-5; TCRdb's D gene call, TRBD2, goes unchecked for lack of DNA. The CDR3 covers 18 residues. From germline, CDR1 is SGHTA and CDR2 FQGNSA. CDR3 protein: CASSPGTSGRARDETQYF.

The chain recombines TRBV28 with TRBJ2-1; TCRdb designates TRBD1, a call that cannot be tested without DNA. Germline V gives CDR1 MDHEN, CDR2 SYDVKM. The CDR3 spans 20 residues. This CDR3 is CASKGKSPLSDGSSYNEQFF.

This chain uses TRBV12-3 or TRBV12-4 with TRBJ2-1; lacking DNA, the TRBD2 call made by TCRdb goes unchecked. The CDR3 has 14 amino acids. The CDR3 spells CASTREGSDNEQFF.

J is TRBJ2-1 and V is TRBV7-6; absent DNA, TCRdb's TRBD2 call cannot be checked. Looked up from germline, CDR1 is SGHVS and CDR2 is FNYEAQ. The CDR3 loop spans 14 amino acids. CDR3: CASSLGGRANEQFF.

V usage is TRBV25-1 and J usage is TRBJ1-1; the TRBD1 assignment by TCRdb is unverifiable without DNA. This CDR3 comprises 13 residues. The germline V gene has CDR1 MGHDK and CDR2 SYGVNS. CDR3 amino acids: CASSGQGATEAFF.

The rearrangement uses TRBV6-2 or TRBV6-3 and TRBJ1-1. The CDR3 loop spans 14 amino acids. In germline, CDR1 is MNHEY, CDR2 SVGEGT. Here the CDR3 reads CASSYVGGNTEAFF.

The CDR3 loop is CASSVRRYTGELFF. The chain joins TRBV27 to TRBJ2-2. This CDR3 spans 14 amino acids. Germline CDR1 is MNHEY and CDR2 is SMNVEV (reference sequence).

The chain couples TRBV6-2 or TRBV6-3 to TRBJ1-1; TCRdb reports TRBD1, a call that lacks DNA to check it against. In germline, CDR1 is MNHEY, CDR2 SVGEGT. This CDR3 has 14 residues. CDR3 region: CASKVGAGNTEAFF.

The chain has TRBV7-8 and TRBJ2-1; the TRBD2 assignment by TCRdb is unverifiable without DNA. The CDR3 has 17 amino acids. CDR1 and CDR2 from the germline V gene are SGHVS and FQNEAQ. This chain's CDR3 is CASSLPASGLANNEQFF.

The chain employs TRBV29-1 and TRBJ2-7; TCRdb's D call, TRBD2, is unchecked because there is no DNA. This CDR3 is built from 13 residues. The germline CDR1 and CDR2 sequences are SQVTM and ANQGSEA. The CDR3 spells CSVGGGAAYEQYF.

The chain uses TRBV4-1 and TRBJ1-5; the D call from TCRdb, TRBD1, cannot be confirmed without DNA. The germline V gene has CDR1 MGHRA and CDR2 YSYEKL. The CDR3 extends over 17 amino acids. The CDR3 is CASSQPQGTAFNQPQHF.

The chain is built from TRBV12-3 or TRBV12-4 and TRBJ2-5; without DNA, the TCRdb call of TRBD1 cannot be checked. CDR3 length: 16 residues. The chain's CDR3 is CASSPPTGSYQETQYF.

This chain uses TRBV14 with TRBJ2-1; no DNA is available, so the TRBD2 call from TCRdb remains unchecked. CDR3 length: 17 amino acids. Germline loops: CDR1 SGHDN, CDR2 FVKESK. The CDR3 here is CASSQVTSTLSYNEQFF.

This chain uses TRBV7-9 with TRBJ2-7; TCRdb lists TRBD1, though no DNA is available to test this call. The CDR3 is 16 amino acids. Germline lookup yields CDR1 SEHNR and CDR2 FQNEAQ (reference sequence). The CDR3 here is CASSQNRDTYSYEQYF.

The V call is TRBV7-3, the J call TRBJ2-1; the D call of TRBD1 rests on TCRdb alone, since no DNA is present to check it. The CDR3 has 16 residues. CDR1 and CDR2 (germline): SGHTA, FQGTGA. CDR3 loop: CASSLSRGSTEMEQFF.

CDR3 protein: CSVALAGSTDTQYF. V is TRBV29-1 and J is TRBJ2-3; the D call from TCRdb, TRBD2, cannot be confirmed without DNA. CDR1 and CDR2 (germline): SQVTM, ANQGSEA. This CDR3 region has 14 residues.

The chain has TRBV28 and TRBJ1-6; TCRdb returns TRBD1, unconfirmable since there is no DNA. Germline CDR1 reads MDHEN; CDR2 reads SYDVKM. The CDR3 is 16 residues long. The CDR3 loop is CASSSLSPDRNSPLHF. Variable domain in full (rest from reference TRBV28 and TRBJ1-6): DVKVTQSSRYLVKRTGEKVFLECVQDMDHENMFWYRQDPGLGLRLIYFSYDVKMKEKGDIPEGYSVSREKKERFSLILESASTNQTSMYLCASSSLSPDRNSPLHFGNGTRLTVT.

The rearrangement joins TRBV7-2 to TRBJ2-1; TCRdb's D gene call, TRBD1, goes unchecked for lack of DNA. The CDR3 spans 12 residues. Germline lookup yields CDR1 SGHTA and CDR2 FQGNSA. The CDR3 sequence: CASQDRNNEQFF.

The J gene is TRBJ2-3, the V gene TRBV14; the TCRdb call, TRBD1, lacks DNA for checking. The CDR3 sequence is 15 residues long. Germline CDR1 and CDR2: SGHDN and FVKESK. The CDR3 loop reads CASSFYPDRPDTQYF.

The chain employs TRBV6-5 and TRBJ2-5. The CDR3 is 16 amino acids. From germline, CDR1 is MNHEY and CDR2 SVGAGI. The CDR3 sequence is CASSYSGSGPGETQYF.

The J gene is TRBJ2-1, the V gene TRBV7-8. Germline lookup yields CDR1 SGHVS and CDR2 FQNEAQ. CDR3 size: 14 residues. The CDR3 loop reads CASSLLVGYNEQFF.

The rearrangement links TRBV4-2 to TRBJ2-3. The CDR3 has 15 amino acids. Germline loops: CDR1 LGHNA, CDR2 YNFKEQ. The CDR3: CASSPVLNPGDTQYF.

This chain links TRBV5-1 with TRBJ2-5; TCRdb proposes TRBD1, but this gene call is untestable without DNA. Germline lookup yields CDR1 SGHRS and CDR2 YFSETQ. The length of the CDR3 is 13 residues. The CDR3 protein is CASKDRAQETQYF.

The rearrangement joins TRBV9 to TRBJ2-6. CDR3 length equals 12 residues. The germline V gene has CDR1 SGDLS and CDR2 YYNGEE. The CDR3 spells CASGSGANVLTF. Using reference TRBV9 and TRBJ2-6 for the parts outside the CDR3, the full variable domain is DSGVTQTPKHLITATGQRVTLRCSPRSGDLSVYWYQQSLDQGLQFLIQYYNGEERAKGNILERFSAQQFPDLHSELNLSSLELGDSALYFCASGSGANVLTFGAGSRLTVL.

The V gene is TRBV15, the J gene TRBJ1-4. CDR1 is LNHNV and CDR2 is YYDKDF in the germline V gene (reference sequence). The CDR3 length is 14 residues. CDR3 sequence: CATSSRATNEKLFF.